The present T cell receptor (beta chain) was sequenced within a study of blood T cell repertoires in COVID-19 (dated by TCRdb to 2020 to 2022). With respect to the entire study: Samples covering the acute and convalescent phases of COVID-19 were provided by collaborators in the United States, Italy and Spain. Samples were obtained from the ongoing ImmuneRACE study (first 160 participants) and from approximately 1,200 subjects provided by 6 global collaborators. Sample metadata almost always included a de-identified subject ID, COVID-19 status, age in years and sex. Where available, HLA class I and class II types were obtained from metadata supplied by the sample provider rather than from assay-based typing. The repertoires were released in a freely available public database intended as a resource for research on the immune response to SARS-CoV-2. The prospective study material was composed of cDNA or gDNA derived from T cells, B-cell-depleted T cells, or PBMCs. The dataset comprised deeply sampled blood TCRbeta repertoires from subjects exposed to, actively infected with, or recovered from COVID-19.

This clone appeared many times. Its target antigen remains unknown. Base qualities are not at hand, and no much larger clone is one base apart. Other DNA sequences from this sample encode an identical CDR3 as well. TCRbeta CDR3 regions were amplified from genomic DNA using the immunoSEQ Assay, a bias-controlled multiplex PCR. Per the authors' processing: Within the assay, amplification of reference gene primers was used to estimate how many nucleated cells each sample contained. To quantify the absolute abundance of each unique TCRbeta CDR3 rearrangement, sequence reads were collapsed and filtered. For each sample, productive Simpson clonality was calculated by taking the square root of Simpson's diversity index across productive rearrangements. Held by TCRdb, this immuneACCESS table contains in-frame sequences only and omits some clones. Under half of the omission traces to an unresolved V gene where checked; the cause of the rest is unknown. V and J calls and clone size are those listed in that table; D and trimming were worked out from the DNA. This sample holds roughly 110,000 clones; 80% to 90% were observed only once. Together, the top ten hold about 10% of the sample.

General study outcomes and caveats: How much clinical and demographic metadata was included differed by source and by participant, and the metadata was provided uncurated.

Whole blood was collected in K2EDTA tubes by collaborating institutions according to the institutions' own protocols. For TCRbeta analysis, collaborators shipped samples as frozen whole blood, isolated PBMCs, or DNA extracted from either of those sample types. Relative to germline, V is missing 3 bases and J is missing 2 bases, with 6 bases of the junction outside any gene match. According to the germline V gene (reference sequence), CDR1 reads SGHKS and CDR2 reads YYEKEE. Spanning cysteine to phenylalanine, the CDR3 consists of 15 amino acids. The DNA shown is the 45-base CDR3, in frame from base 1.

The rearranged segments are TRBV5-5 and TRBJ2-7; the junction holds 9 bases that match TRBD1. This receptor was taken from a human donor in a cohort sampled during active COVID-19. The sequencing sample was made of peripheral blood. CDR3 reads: CASSWRGQGTYEQYF. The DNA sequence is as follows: TGTGCCAGCAGCTGGCGGGGACAGGGCACCTACGAGCAGTACTTC.